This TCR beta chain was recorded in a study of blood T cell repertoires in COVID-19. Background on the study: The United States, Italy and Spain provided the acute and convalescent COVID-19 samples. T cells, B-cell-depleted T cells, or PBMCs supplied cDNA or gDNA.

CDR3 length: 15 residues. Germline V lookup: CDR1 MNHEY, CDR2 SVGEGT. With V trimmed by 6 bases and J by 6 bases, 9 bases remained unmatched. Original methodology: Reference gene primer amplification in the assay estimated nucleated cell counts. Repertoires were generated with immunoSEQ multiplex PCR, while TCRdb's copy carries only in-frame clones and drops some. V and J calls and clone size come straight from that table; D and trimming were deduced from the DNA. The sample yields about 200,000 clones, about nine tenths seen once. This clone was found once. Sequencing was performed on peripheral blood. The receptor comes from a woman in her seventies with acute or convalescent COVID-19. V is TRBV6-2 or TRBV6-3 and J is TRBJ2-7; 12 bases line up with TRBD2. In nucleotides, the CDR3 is TGTGCCAGCAGCCTGACTAGCGGGAGATGGGGCGAGCAGTACTTC. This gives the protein CASSLTSGRWGEQYF.